These 20 T cell receptor beta chains were all obtained from the same sample, sequenced in a study of blood T cell repertoires in COVID-19. Using immunoSEQ multiplex PCR, the repertoire was profiled, and TCRdb retains in-frame clones only, with some absent. The table lists roughly 100,000 clones, roughly 92% of them singletons, with approximately 1.9% in the top ten. Sequenced input: peripheral blood. Receptors were obtained from a woman between 50 and 59 years old with COVID-19, enrolled during active disease.

The chain is built from TRBV19 and TRBJ1-2; tentative D call: TRBD1 (6 bases). The CDR3 sequence is 14 residues long. The germline gives CDR1 LNHDA, CDR2 SQIVND (reference sequence). V was trimmed by 9 bases and J by 8 bases, leaving 22 bases between them. CDR3 protein: CASKRGGNAGGYTF. In nucleotides, the CDR3 is TGTGCCAGCAAAAGGGGGGGTAATGCGGGAGGCTACACCTTC.

The V call is TRBV19, the J call TRBJ2-2, with 7 bases that match TRBD1. The trim removed 6 bases at V and 5 bases at J, leaving 12 bases unmatched. Germline-derived CDR1 and CDR2 are LNHDA and SQIVND (reference sequence). There are 16 residues in the CDR3. CDR3 DNA: TGTGCCAGTAGACCTCAGAGACAGGGAAGAACCGGGGAGCTGTTTTTT. It specifies CASRPQRQGRTGELFF. Looking up the rest from reference TRBV19 and TRBJ2-2 gives the full variable domain: DGGITQSPKYLFRKEGQNVTLSCEQNLNHDAMYWYRQDPGQGLRLIYYSQIVNDFQKGDIAEGYSVSREKKESFPLTVTSAQKNPTAFYLCASRPQRQGRTGELFFGEGSRLTVL.

V and J are TRBV12-5 and TRBJ1-1, with a tentative D call TRBD1 (6 bases). This CDR3 comprises 17 residues. V was trimmed by 3 bases and J by 4 bases, leaving 21 bases between them. The germline CDR1 and CDR2 sequences are LGHNT and FRNRAP. The CDR3 loop reads CASGLRGSGGGGTEAFF. The CDR3 bases are TGTGCTAGTGGTTTAAGGGGCTCGGGGGGAGGGGGCACTGAAGCTTTCTTT. Using reference TRBV12-5 and TRBJ1-1 for the parts outside the CDR3, the full variable domain is DARVTQTPRHKVTEMGQEVTMRCQPILGHNTVFWYRQTMMQGLELLAYFRNRAPLDDSGMPKDRFSAEMPDATLATLKIQPSEPRDSAVYFCASGLRGSGGGGTEAFFGQGTRLTVV.

This chain connects TRBV28 to TRBJ1-1; 7 bases align to TRBD1. The germline CDR1 and CDR2 sequences are MDHEN and SYDVKM. Losses at the gene ends were 3 bases for V and 4 bases for J; bases not matched to a gene: 2. CDR3 size: 13 residues. The CDR3 region is CASSFNRGTEAFF. For the CDR3, the DNA is TGTGCCAGCAGTTTCAACAGGGGCACTGAAGCTTTCTTT.

The chain employs TRBV9 and TRBJ1-3; D uncertain. The germline gives CDR1 SGDLS, CDR2 YYNGEE. V gave up 4 bases and J gave up 4 bases, with 12 bases separating them. The CDR3 runs 14 residues. The CDR3 DNA is TGTGCCAGCAGCCCCTCAGTACAGGGAAACACCATATATTTT. It is translated as CASSPSVQGNTIYF.

This clone showed up just a few times. The rearrangement joins TRBV28 to TRBJ1-1; unclear D gene. From germline, CDR1 is MDHEN and CDR2 SYDVKM. The CDR3 spans 14 residues. V was pared by 2 bases and J by 4 bases, with 11 bases between. The CDR3 coding sequence is TGTGCCAGCAGTTTAGGAGGGTCAAGCACTGAAGCTTTCTTT. Residues: CASSLGGSSTEAFF. Full variable domain (rest looked up from reference TRBV28 and TRBJ1-1): DVKVTQSSRYLVKRTGEKVFLECVQDMDHENMFWYRQDPGLGLRLIYFSYDVKMKEKGDIPEGYSVSREKKERFSLILESASTNQTSMYLCASSLGGSSTEAFFGQGTRLTVV.

This clone was seen a few times. The V and J genes are TRBV5-6 and TRBJ1-2; no firm D call. Germline CDR1 and CDR2: SGHDT and YYEEEE. The ends were cut back, 0 bases at V and 9 bases at J, with 9 bases in the middle. CDR3 length: 12 amino acids. CDR3 protein: CASSLEQSRYTF. The DNA for the CDR3 is TGTGCCAGCAGCTTGGAACAGTCCCGCTACACCTTC.

The chain links TRBV27 to TRBJ2-5; D possibly corresponds to TRBD1 (5 bases). Germline CDR1 and CDR2: MNHEY and SMNVEV (reference sequence). With 3 bases removed from V and 1 base from J, the gap between germline ends came to 9 bases. This CDR3 comprises 14 residues. CDR3 nucleotides: TGTGCCAGCAGTTTCCTAACAGGCCAAGAGACCCAGTACTTC. Translation gives CASSFLTGQETQYF.

A single count supports this clone. The chain couples TRBV18 to TRBJ1-2; D call uncertain. Deletions cut 6 bases from V and 4 bases from J, with 6 bases between. The CDR3 length is 11 residues. Germline assignment: CDR1 KGHSH and CDR2 LQKENI. Here the CDR3 reads CASSDFYGYTF. CDR3 bases: TGTGCCAGCTCTGACTTCTATGGCTACACCTTC.

V is TRBV9 and J is TRBJ2-5; D remains ambiguous. The germline V and J ends were trimmed by 3 bases and 0 bases, with 12 bases remaining between them. CDR1 is SGDLS and CDR2 is YYNGEE in the germline V gene. The CDR3 has 15 residues. In nucleotides, the CDR3 is TGTGCCAGCAGCGCGCACCCGGTCAACCAAGAGACCCAGTACTTC. This encodes CASSAHPVNQETQYF.

V gene TRBV5-6 combines with J gene TRBJ1-1, with D perhaps TRBD1 (6 bases). Trimming stripped 1 base from V and 4 bases from J, with 8 bases between. CDR1 and CDR2 from the germline V gene are SGHDT and YYEEEE. This CDR3 has 13 amino acids. CDR3 coding DNA: TGTGCCAGCAGCTTGACAGGGAGCACTGAAGCTTTCTTT. As protein: CASSLTGSTEAFF.

The chain couples TRBV29-1 to TRBJ2-2, with TRBD2 identical over 7 bases. From germline, CDR1 is SQVTM and CDR2 ANQGSEA. The J segment lost 5 bases and the V segment lost 5 bases, leaving 5 bases of the junction unmatched. The CDR3 consists of 13 residues. The CDR3 DNA is TGCAGCGTTAAAATCGGGGGGACCGGGGAGCTGTTTTTT. Residues: CSVKIGGTGELFF.

Written as DNA, the CDR3 is TGTGCCTGGAGCCCCCTTGCGGGGAGCTCCTACGAGCAGTACTTC. Protein: CAWSPLAGSSYEQYF. This sequence joins TRBV30 and TRBJ2-7, with a possible D match to TRBD2 (6 bases). In germline, CDR1 is GTSNPN, CDR2 SVGIG (reference sequence). CDR3 length: 15 amino acids. V shed 3 bases and J shed 0 bases, with 15 bases lying between them.

The chain carries TRBV7-9 and TRBJ1-2; TRBD1 agrees at 7 bases. Trimming removed 6 bases from V and 1 base from J; junction bases left unmatched: 20. This CDR3 spans 19 amino acids. Germline CDR1 SEHNR, CDR2 FQNEAQ (reference sequence). CDR3 DNA sequence: TGTGCCAGCAGGGAATTTTCGGACAGGCCCATAAGCTTTAACTATGGCTACACCTTC. Translation: CASREFSDRPISFNYGYTF.

V is TRBV2 and J is TRBJ2-7, with a weak D call TRBD1 (6 bases). Trimming pared 10 bases from V and 7 bases from J, leaving 11 bases between. The germline CDR1 and CDR2 sequences are SNHLY and FYNNEI. The CDR3 runs to 10 residues. CDR3 sequence reads: CATAGVEQYF. For the CDR3, the DNA is TGTGCCACCGCAGGGGTTGAGCAGTACTTC.

The genes are TRBV3-1 (or the pseudogene TRBV3-2) and TRBJ1-5; the match to TRBD1 covers 8 bases. V trimming: 4 bases; J trimming: 4 bases; junction bases outside the gene matches: 6. The CDR3 consists of 15 residues. The germline CDR1 and CDR2 sequences are LGHDT and YNNKEL (reference sequence). The CDR3 nucleotides are TGTGCCAGCAGCCCGACAGGGGTCCAAAATCAGCCCCAGCATTTT. This encodes CASSPTGVQNQPQHF.

The chain recombines TRBV3-1 (or the pseudogene TRBV3-2) with TRBJ2-7, with TRBD1 matching 9 bases. Germline loops: CDR1 LGHDT, CDR2 YNNKEL (reference sequence). The V gene end was trimmed by 4 bases and the J gene end by 4 bases; junction bases not matched to a gene: 11. This CDR3 comprises 16 residues. The CDR3 sequence: CASSPTGTGQGYEQYF. CDR3 DNA sequence: TGTGCCAGCAGCCCAACCGGAACGGGACAGGGTTACGAGCAGTACTTC.

This chain joins TRBV29-1 and TRBJ1-1, with TRBD1 as a possible D gene (5 bases). Trimming removed 7 bases from V and 3 bases from J, with 15 bases in between. This CDR3 comprises 13 residues. Germline values: CDR1 SQVTM, CDR2 ANQGSEA. CDR3 residues: CSGIPGGYTEAFF. The CDR3 DNA reads as TGCAGCGGCATACCCGGGGGGTACACTGAAGCTTTCTTT.

The chain employs TRBV7-8 and TRBJ1-1; possibly TRBD1 for D (6 bases). V gave up 6 bases and J gave up 4 bases, with 15 bases separating them. Germline loops: CDR1 SGHVS, CDR2 FQNEAQ. This CDR3 contains 14 residues. CDR3 coding DNA: TGTGCCAGCAGGGTACGAGGGGGGGCCACTGAAGCTTTCTTT. This gives the protein CASRVRGGATEAFF.

This chain joins TRBV21-1 and TRBJ1-3; no check of the table's D call, TRBD1, against the DNA was made. TRBV21-1 is a documented pseudogene. The CDR3 runs to 16 residues. The CDR3: CASSKGAPPSGNTIYF. The CDR3 DNA reads TGTGCCAGCAGCAAAGGGGCACCTCCTTCTGGAAACACCATATATTTT.